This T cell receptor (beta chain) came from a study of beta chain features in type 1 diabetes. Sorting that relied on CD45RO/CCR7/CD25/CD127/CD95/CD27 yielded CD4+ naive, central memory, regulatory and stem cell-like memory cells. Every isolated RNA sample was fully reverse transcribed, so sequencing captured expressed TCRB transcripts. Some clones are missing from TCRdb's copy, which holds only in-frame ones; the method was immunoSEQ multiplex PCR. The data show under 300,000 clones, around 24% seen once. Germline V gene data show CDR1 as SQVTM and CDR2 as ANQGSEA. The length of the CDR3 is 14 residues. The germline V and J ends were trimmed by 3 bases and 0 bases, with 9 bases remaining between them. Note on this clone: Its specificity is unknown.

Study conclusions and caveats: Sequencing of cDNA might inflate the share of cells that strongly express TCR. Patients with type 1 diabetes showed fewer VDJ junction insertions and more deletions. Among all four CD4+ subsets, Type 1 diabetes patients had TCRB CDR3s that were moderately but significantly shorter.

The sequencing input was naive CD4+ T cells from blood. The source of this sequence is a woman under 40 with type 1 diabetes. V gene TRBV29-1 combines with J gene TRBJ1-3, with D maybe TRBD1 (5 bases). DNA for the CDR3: TGCAGCGTTGAGGGGGGTATCTCTGGAAACACCATATATTTT. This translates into CSVEGGISGNTIYF. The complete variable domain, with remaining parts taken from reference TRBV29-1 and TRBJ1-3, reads SAVISQKPSRDICQRGTSLTIQCQVDSQVTMMFWYRQQPGQSLTLIATANQGSEATYESGFVIDKFPISRPNLTFSTLTVSNMSPEDSSIYLCSVEGGISGNTIYFGEGSWLTVV.